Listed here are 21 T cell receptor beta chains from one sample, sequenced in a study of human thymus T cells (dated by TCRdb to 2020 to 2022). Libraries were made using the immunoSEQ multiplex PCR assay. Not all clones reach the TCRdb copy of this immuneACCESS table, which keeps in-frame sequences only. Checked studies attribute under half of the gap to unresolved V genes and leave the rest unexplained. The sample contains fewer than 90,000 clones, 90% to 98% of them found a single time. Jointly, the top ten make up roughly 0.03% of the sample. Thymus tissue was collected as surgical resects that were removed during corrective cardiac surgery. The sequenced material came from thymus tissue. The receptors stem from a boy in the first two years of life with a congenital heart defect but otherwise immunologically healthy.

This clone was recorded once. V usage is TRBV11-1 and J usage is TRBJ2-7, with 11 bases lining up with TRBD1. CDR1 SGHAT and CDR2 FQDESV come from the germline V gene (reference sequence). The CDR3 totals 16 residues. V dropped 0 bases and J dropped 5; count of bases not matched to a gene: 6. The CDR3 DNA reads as TGTGCCAGCAGCTTAGCCCCGGACAGGGGGCTCAACGAGCAGTACTTC. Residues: CASSLAPDRGLNEQYF.

The CDR3 sequence is CASNRNQGGDQPQHF. For the CDR3, the DNA is TGTGCCAGCAACCGAAATCAGGGAGGGGATCAGCCCCAGCATTTT. The chain links TRBV6-1 to TRBJ1-5; D perhaps matches TRBD1 (5 bases). This CDR3 spans 15 amino acids. Between the trimmed V and J ends, which lost 7 bases and 5 bases, there was a span of 18 bases. Per germline, CDR1 MNHNS and CDR2 SASEGT.

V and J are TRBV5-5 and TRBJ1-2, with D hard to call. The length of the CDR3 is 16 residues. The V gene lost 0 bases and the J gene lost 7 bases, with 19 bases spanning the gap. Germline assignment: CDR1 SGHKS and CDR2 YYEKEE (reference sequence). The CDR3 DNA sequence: TGTGCCAGCAGCTTGGGGACCCGCTCACTTCTTTGTGGCTACACCTTC. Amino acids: CASSLGTRSLLCGYTF.

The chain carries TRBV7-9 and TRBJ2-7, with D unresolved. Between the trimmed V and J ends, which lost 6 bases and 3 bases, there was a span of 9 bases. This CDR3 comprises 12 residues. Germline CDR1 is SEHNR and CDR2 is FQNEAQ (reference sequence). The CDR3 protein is CASSRLYYEQYF. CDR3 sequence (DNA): TGTGCCAGCAGTAGGCTGTACTACGAGCAGTACTTC.

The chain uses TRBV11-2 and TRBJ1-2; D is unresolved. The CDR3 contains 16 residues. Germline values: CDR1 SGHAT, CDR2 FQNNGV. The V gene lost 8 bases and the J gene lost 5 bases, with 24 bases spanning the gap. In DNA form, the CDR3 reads TGTGCCAGCTTACCCCGGACGCCAAAAGAAGGTTATGGCTACACCTTC. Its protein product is CASLPRTPKEGYGYTF. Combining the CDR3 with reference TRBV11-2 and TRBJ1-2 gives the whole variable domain EAGVAQSPRYKIIEKRQSVAFWCNPISGHATLYWYQQILGQGPKLLIQFQNNGVVDDSQLPKDRFSAERLKGVDSTLKIQPAKLEDSAVYLCASLPRTPKEGYGYTFGSGTRLTVV.

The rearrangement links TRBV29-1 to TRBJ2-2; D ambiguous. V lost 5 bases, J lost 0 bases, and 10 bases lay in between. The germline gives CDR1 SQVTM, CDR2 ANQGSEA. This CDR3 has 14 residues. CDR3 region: CSVRNSPNTGELFF. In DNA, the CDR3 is TGCAGCGTTAGAAATAGCCCGAACACCGGGGAGCTGTTTTTT.

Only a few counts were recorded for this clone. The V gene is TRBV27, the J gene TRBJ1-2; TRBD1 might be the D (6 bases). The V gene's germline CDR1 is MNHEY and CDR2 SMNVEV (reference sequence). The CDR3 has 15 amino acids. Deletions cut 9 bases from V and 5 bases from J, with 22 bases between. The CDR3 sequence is CARTTPGTTGYGYTF. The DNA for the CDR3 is TGTGCCAGAACCACTCCCGGGACAACGGGATATGGCTACACCTTC.

This chain's CDR3 is CAWIRYSDTQYF. The CDR3 nucleotides read TGTGCCTGGATAAGATATTCTGATACGCAGTATTTT. This chain connects TRBV30 to TRBJ2-3; no reliable D call. This CDR3 contains 12 residues. The germline CDR1 and CDR2 sequences are GTSNPN and SVGIG (reference sequence). Trimming cost V 4 bases and J 6 bases, with 11 bases left between them.

The CDR3 loop is CAWTPGGQDTQYF. The CDR3 bases are TGTGCCTGGACCCCGGGGGGGCAAGATACGCAGTATTTT. The V call is TRBV30, the J call TRBJ2-3, with 8 bases matching TRBD2. V gave up 4 bases and J gave up 5 bases; unmatched junction bases: 5. The V gene's germline CDR1 is GTSNPN and CDR2 SVGIG (reference sequence). The CDR3 loop spans 13 amino acids.

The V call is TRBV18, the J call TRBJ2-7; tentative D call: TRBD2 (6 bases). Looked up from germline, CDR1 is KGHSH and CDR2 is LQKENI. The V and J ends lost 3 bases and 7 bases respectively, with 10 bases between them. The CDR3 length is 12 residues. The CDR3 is CASSPGLSEQYF. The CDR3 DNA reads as TGTGCCAGCTCACCGGGACTGAGTGAGCAGTACTTC.

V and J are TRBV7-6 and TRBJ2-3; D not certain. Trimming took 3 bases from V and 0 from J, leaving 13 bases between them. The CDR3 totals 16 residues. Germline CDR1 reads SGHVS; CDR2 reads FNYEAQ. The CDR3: CASSFSVDTSTDTQYF. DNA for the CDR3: TGTGCCAGCAGCTTTTCGGTCGACACTAGCACAGATACGCAGTATTTT. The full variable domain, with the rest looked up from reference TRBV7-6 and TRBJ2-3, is GAGVSQSPRYKVTKRGQDVALRCDPISGHVSLYWYRQALGQGPEFLTYFNYEAQQDKSGLPNDRFSAERPEGSISTLTIQRTEQRDSAMYRCASSFSVDTSTDTQYFGPGTRLTVL.

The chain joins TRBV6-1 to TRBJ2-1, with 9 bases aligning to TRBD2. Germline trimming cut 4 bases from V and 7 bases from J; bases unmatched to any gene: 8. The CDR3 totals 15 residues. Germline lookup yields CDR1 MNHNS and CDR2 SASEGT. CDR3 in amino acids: CASSARTSVKNEQFF. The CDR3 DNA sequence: TGTGCCAGCAGTGCACGGACTAGCGTCAAGAATGAGCAGTTCTTC.

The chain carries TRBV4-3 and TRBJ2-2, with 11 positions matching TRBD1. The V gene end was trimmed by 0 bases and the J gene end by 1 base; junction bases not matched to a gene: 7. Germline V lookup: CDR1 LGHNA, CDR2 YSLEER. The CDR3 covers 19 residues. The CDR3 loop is CASSQDRTGGFENTGELFF. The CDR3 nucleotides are TGCGCCAGCAGCCAAGATCGGACAGGGGGCTTTGAGAACACCGGGGAGCTGTTTTTT.

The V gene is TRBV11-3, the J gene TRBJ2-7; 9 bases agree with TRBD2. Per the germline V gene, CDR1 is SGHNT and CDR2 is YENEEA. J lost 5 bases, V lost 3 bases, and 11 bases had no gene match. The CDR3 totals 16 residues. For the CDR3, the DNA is TGTGCCAGCAGCTTGAACCGAGGACTAGCGAAGAACGAGCAGTACTTC. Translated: CASSLNRGLAKNEQYF.

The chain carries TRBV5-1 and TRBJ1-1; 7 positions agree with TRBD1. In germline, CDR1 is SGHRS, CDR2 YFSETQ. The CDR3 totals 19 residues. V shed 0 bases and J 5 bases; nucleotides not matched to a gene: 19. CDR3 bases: TGCGCCAGCAGCTTGGAATCTCCGACCAGGGGGACCTGGAGGACTGAAGCTTTCTTT. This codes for CASSLESPTRGTWRTEAFF. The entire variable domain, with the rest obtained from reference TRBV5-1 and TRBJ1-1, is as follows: KAGVTQTPRYLIKTRGQQVTLSCSPISGHRSVSWYQQTPGQGLQFLFEYFSETQRNKGNFPGRFSGRQFSNSRSEMNVSTLELGDSALYLCASSLESPTRGTWRTEAFFGQGTRLTVV.

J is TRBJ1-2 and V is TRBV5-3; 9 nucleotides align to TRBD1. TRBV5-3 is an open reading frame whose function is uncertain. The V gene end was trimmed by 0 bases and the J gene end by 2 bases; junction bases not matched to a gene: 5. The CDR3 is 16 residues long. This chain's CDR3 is CARSLASGTGNYGYTF. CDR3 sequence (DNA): TGTGCCAGAAGCTTGGCCTCCGGGACAGGGAACTATGGCTACACCTTC.

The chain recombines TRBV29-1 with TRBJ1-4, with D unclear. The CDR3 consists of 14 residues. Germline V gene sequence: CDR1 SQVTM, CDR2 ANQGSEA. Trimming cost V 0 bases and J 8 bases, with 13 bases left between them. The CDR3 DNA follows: TGCAGCGTTGAAGACAGGTTTTCAAGCGAAAAACTGTTTTTT. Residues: CSVEDRFSSEKLFF. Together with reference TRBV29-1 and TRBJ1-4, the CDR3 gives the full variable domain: SAVISQKPSRDICQRGTSLTIQCQVDSQVTMMFWYRQQPGQSLTLIATANQGSEATYESGFVIDKFPISRPNLTFSTLTVSNMSPEDSSIYLCSVEDRFSSEKLFFGSGTQLSVL.

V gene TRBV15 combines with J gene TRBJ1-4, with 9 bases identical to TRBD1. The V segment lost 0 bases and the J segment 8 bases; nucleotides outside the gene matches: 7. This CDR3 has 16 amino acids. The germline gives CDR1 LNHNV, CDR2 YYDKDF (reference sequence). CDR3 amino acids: CATSRDIGQGSEKLFF. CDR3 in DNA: TGTGCCACCAGCAGAGATATCGGACAGGGGAGCGAAAAACTGTTTTTT.

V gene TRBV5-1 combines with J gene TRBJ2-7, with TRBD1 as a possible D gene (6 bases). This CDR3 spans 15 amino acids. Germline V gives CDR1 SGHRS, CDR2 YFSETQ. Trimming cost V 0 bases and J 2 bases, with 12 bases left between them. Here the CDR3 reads CASSLAWGPTYEQYF. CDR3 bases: TGCGCCAGCAGCTTGGCTTGGGGGCCTACCTACGAGCAGTACTTC.

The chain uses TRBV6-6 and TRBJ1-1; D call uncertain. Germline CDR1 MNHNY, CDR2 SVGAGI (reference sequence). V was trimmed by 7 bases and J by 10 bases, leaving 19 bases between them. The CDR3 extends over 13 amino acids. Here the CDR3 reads CASTTPQSVGAFF. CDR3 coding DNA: TGTGCCAGCACCACCCCTCAGTCCGTTGGAGCTTTCTTT.

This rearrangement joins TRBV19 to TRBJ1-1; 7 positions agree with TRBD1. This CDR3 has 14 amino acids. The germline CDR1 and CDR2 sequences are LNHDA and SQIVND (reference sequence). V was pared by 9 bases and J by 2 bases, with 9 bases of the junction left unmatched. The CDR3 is CASKSGTANTEAFF. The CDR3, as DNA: TGTGCCAGCAAATCCGGGACAGCTAACACTGAAGCTTTCTTT. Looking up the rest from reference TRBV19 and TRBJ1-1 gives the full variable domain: DGGITQSPKYLFRKEGQNVTLSCEQNLNHDAMYWYRQDPGQGLRLIYYSQIVNDFQKGDIAEGYSVSREKKESFPLTVTSAQKNPTAFYLCASKSGTANTEAFFGQGTRLTVV.